This paragraph reports one T cell receptor beta chain. The antigen remains undetermined. The sample belongs to a study of T-cell memory formation after mild COVID-19. Study results and limitations: Pre-infection memory carried some responding clones, suggesting that cross-reactive memory joined.

This CDR3 has 15 residues. Trimming took 4 bases from V and 1 from J, leaving 14 bases between them. Germline V gene data show CDR1 as SGHRS and CDR2 as YFSETQ. TCRdb ran MiXCR on the 5' RACE reads and lists one entry per CDR3 protein. The sample includes about 430,000 distinct CDR3 sequences, about 20% of them seen just once. The chain carries TRBV5-1 and TRBJ2-5; D may be TRBD1 (6 bases). This receptor was identified in a man between 18 and 29 years old who had mild COVID-19 (a few samples of this study predate the infection). Cell type and time point are not known. The specimen sequenced was PBMCs or a T cell subset sorted from them (not recorded which). In nucleotides, the CDR3 is TGCGCCAGCAGCCGGACAGTCTCCGTCCAAGAGACCCAGTACTTC. Its translation is CASSRTVSVQETQYF.